What follows describes a single T cell receptor (beta chain). Its matching antigen is unknown. This record comes from a study of blood T cells in healthy people across ages. General study findings and limits: Estimated diversity that came from one million T cells was considered an underestimate.

For the second PCR, which ran for about 7 to 11 cycles, a sample-barcoded 5' primer and a J-beta primer mix were used. Each cDNA molecule was tagged by a template-switch adaptor with 12 random nucleotides. TCRdb reprocessed the 5' RACE reads via MiXCR and lists one record per CDR3 protein. This table holds around 800,000 distinct CDR3 sequences, around 45% found once. From germline, CDR1 is SGHTA and CDR2 FQGNSA. The CDR3 runs 17 residues. Trimming took 5 bases from V and 11 from J; bases not matched to a gene: 22. The TCR originated in a man aged 80 or over in good health. Sequenced: blood. This chain connects TRBV7-2 to TRBJ2-5, with TRBD2 matching 8 bases. CDR3 loop: CASSREPTSVTDHEQYF. As DNA, the CDR3 is TGTGCCAGCAGCAGAGAACCGACTAGCGTCACCGACCATGAGCAGTACTTC.